This T cell receptor beta chain was captured by sequencing in a study of blood T cell repertoires in COVID-19. Study information: COVID-19 samples from acute and convalescent phases originated in the United States, Italy and Spain. The cDNA or gDNA used as material had been derived from T cells, B-cell-depleted T cells, or PBMCs.

Germline V gene data show CDR1 as KGHDR and CDR2 as SFDVKD. Trimming removed 4 bases from V and 6 bases from J, with 23 bases in between. CDR3 size: 18 residues. As handled by the study authors: The authors estimated nucleated cell counts from reference gene primer amplification. TCRdb's table, derived via immunoSEQ multiplex PCR, lists solely in-frame clones and lacks some. The V and J calls and clone size come from that table; D and trimming were worked out from the DNA. Of 130,000 or so clones detected, 85% to 90% appear once; the ten largest clones hold around 30%. The chain combines TRBV24-1 with TRBJ2-2; tentative D call: TRBD1 (6 bases). This clonotype originated in a man aged 70 or older with active or convalescent COVID-19. Sequenced: peripheral blood. CDR3 sequence: CATSDPPGRGRGAGELFF. The CDR3 DNA sequence: TGTGCCACCAGTGACCCCCCTGGTCGGGGCAGGGGCGCCGGGGAGCTGTTTTTT.